The entry below describes one TCR beta chain. What it binds is not known. This record belongs to a study of T-cell memory formation after mild COVID-19. The length of the CDR3 is 17 residues. Trimming left V 3 bases short and J 2 bases short, with 19 bases between. Germline V gene lookup returns CDR1 MNHEY and CDR2 SVGAGI. General study results and limits: Detection of some responders pre-infection suggested pre-existing cross-reactive memory T cells participated.

Constant-segment primers were used for 5'RACE, and the resulting TCR alpha and TCR beta cDNA libraries carried sample barcodes and UMIs. Via MiXCR, TCRdb re-called the 5' RACE reads, giving one row per CDR3 protein. The sample has more than 250,000 distinct CDR3 sequences, about a sixth seen once; the top ten hold roughly a fifth. This sequence was found in a man aged 18 to 29 who had mild COVID-19 (a few samples of this study predate the infection). Cell type and time point are not known. V and J are TRBV6-5 and TRBJ1-2; D is uncertain. The sequenced material came from PBMCs or a T cell subset sorted from them (not recorded which). The CDR3 DNA sequence: TGTGCCAGCAGTTATGGGTTCGGAGAGCCTACAAACTATGGCTACACCTTC. This translates into CASSYGFGEPTNYGYTF.